This T cell receptor (beta chain) is from a study of post-analysis software for immune sequencing data. General study results and limits: F measure grouped same-batch samples tightly together. Compared with controls, patients had more of about 5 TRBV segments, including TRBV5-6, TRBV5-1 and TRBV20-1. Controls' normalized Chao1 diversity significantly exceeded that of multiple sclerosis patients.

TCR beta libraries were prepared from cDNA with unique molecular identifiers. Between roughly 0.9 and 11 million T cells gave rise to 500,000 to 650,000 cDNA molecules. MiXCR was run by TCRdb on the PCR reads, yielding one entry per CDR3 protein. Among hundreds of thousands of distinct CDR3 sequences, approximately 30% were seen once, and the ten largest hold roughly 0.57%. This clonotype has just a few counts. Its antigen is undetermined. Looked up from germline, CDR1 is MNHNS and CDR2 is SASEGT. V lost 6 bases and J lost 7; bases outside the gene matches: 9. This CDR3 spans 14 amino acids. The receptor was derived from a girl aged 10 to 17 with multiple sclerosis. The sample taken for sequencing was blood. The V gene is TRBV6-1, the J gene TRBJ2-1; 7 bases match TRBD1. The CDR3 here is CASRQGFFGNEQFF. The CDR3 DNA reads TGTGCCAGCAGACAGGGGTTTTTCGGGAATGAGCAGTTCTTC.